The 29 T cell receptor beta chains in this list originate from one sample, sequenced in a study of T-cell reconstitution after alpha-beta-depleted transplantation in children. Unique molecular identifiers were used in preparing the TCRbeta library. MiXCR, run by TCRdb on the PCR reads, gives a single entry per CDR3 protein. Of 40,000 to 60,000 distinct CDR3 sequences in the sample, approximately 8.7% were seen once. Sequenced here: PBMCs, mostly from graft donor cells, sampled 60 days after TCRalphabeta/CD19-depleted stem cell transplant. All receptors come from a male patient between 2 and 9 years old who had a stem cell transplant for chronic granulomatous disease, so the T cells may come from the graft donor.

This clonotype was seen repeatedly, ten times or more. The junction and the germline gene differ at one end; a read error may be behind it. The genes are TRBV7-7 and TRBJ2-1, with 9 bases fitting TRBD2. CDR3 length equals 18 residues. The germline V gene encodes CDR1 SSHAT and CDR2 FNYEAQ (reference sequence). In DNA form, the CDR3 reads TGTGCCAGCAGCTACACTTTTAGCGGGAGTTTCTCCTCCAATGAGCAGTTCTTC. Its translation is CASSYTFSGSFSSNEQFF.

This clonotype was observed many times. This chain connects TRBV29-1 to TRBJ1-1; maybe TRBD1 (5 bases). This CDR3 spans 12 amino acids. V gave up 0 bases and J gave up 7 bases, with 9 bases separating them. Germline V lookup: CDR1 SQVTM, CDR2 ANQGSEA. In nucleotides, the CDR3 is TGCAGCGTTGAAGATCCGGGGGGTGAAGCTTTCTTT. Amino acid sequence: CSVEDPGGEAFF.

This clonotype was seen many times. The chain uses TRBV6-1 and TRBJ2-7; 8 bases fit TRBD1. CDR1 is MNHNS, CDR2 SASEGT, per germline. J was trimmed by 0 bases and V by 4 bases; bases with no gene match: 2. The CDR3 is 14 amino acids. CDR3 bases: TGTGCCAGCAGTGTAGACAGGGGCTCCTACGAGCAGTACTTC. It encodes CASSVDRGSYEQYF.

This clonotype was observed many times. The chain employs TRBV5-1 and TRBJ2-7; TRBD1 is a possible D gene (5 bases). The CDR3 loop spans 14 amino acids. Per the germline V gene, CDR1 is SGHRS and CDR2 is YFSETQ. Trimming shortened V by 4 bases and J by 2 bases, and 13 bases separated the two germline ends. The CDR3: CASSQMGLAYEQYF. The CDR3 bases are TGCGCCAGCAGCCAAATGGGGCTAGCCTACGAGCAGTACTTC.

This clonotype appeared many times. The chain carries TRBV4-3 and TRBJ2-7; D is possibly TRBD1 or TRBD2 (5 bases each). V lost 1 base and J lost 1, with 14 bases in between. CDR3 length equals 16 residues. Germline V gives CDR1 LGHNA, CDR2 YSLEER. The CDR3 is CASSQGAGTASYEQYF. The CDR3, as DNA: TGCGCCAGCAGCCAAGGGGCCGGGACGGCATCCTACGAGCAGTACTTC.

This clonotype occurred a few times. The chain recombines TRBV13 with TRBJ2-7, with TRBD1 identical over 8 bases. The CDR3 is 15 residues long. V shed 3 bases, J shed 7 bases, and the junction held 11 bases outside the gene matches. Germline V gene data show CDR1 as PRHDT and CDR2 as FYEKMQ (reference sequence). The DNA of the CDR3 is TGTGCCAGCAGCTTTTATCTCAGGGGGCTTGGAGAGCAGTACTTC. This gives the protein CASSFYLRGLGEQYF.

This clonotype was seen a handful of times. This chain uses TRBV7-2 with TRBJ2-7; 8 nucleotides agree with TRBD1. The CDR3 runs to 17 residues. V gave up 5 bases and J gave up 2 bases; unmatched junction bases: 14. Germline CDR1 SGHTA, CDR2 FQGNSA. The CDR3, as DNA: TGTGCCAGCAGCGCCCAGAGTAGGCAGGGGGCTCCCTACGAGCAGTACTTC. The encoded protein is CASSAQSRQGAPYEQYF.

This clonotype was seen many times. The V gene is TRBV19, the J gene TRBJ2-1; tentatively, D is TRBD1 (5 bases). Germline V gene data show CDR1 as LNHDA and CDR2 as SQIVND (reference sequence). Trimming took 7 bases from V and 9 from J, leaving 13 bases between them. This CDR3 spans 12 amino acids. The CDR3 region is CASMSQGGEQFF. Written as DNA, the CDR3 is TGTGCCAGTATGAGTCAGGGTGGTGAGCAGTTCTTC.

This clonotype was observed at least ten times. The rearrangement joins TRBV3-1 to TRBJ2-5; no firm D call. The V end lost 1 base, the J end lost 4 bases, and 4 bases lay between the germline ends. The CDR3 has 12 residues. Germline V gene data show CDR1 as LGHDT and CDR2 as YNNKEL (reference sequence). CDR3 in DNA: TGTGCCAGCAGCCAAGTCAGAGAGACCCAGTACTTC. Protein sequence: CASSQVRETQYF.

At least ten counts were recorded for this clonotype. The rearrangement joins TRBV7-2 to TRBJ2-5; D not resolved. Germline CDR1 SGHTA, CDR2 FQGNSA. With 3 bases removed from V and 5 bases from J, the gap between germline ends came to 4 bases. The CDR3 is made up of 11 amino acids. The CDR3 nucleotides read TGTGCCAGCAGCTTCGGGGAGACCCAGTACTTC. Its translation: CASSFGETQYF. Complete variable domain (other parts from reference TRBV7-2 and TRBJ2-5): GAGVSQSPSNKVTEKGKDVELRCDPISGHTALYWYRQSLGQGLEFLIYFQGNSAPDKSGLPSDRFSAERTGGSVSTLTIQRTQQEDSAVYLCASSFGETQYFGPGTRLLVL.

The rearrangement uses TRBV11-2 and TRBJ2-7, with no clear D. Trimming removed 4 bases from V and 1 base from J, with 14 bases in between. CDR1 and CDR2 from the germline V gene are SGHAT and FQNNGV. The CDR3 sequence is 15 residues long. The CDR3 DNA reads TGTGCCAGCAGCTACTTCTCAGACAAATCCTACGAGCAGTACTTC. Protein product: CASSYFSDKSYEQYF.

This clonotype was counted ten times or more. V is TRBV7-2 and J is TRBJ2-7, with 9 bases matching TRBD2. CDR3 length: 15 residues. With V trimmed by 1 base and J by 0 bases, 1 base remained unmatched. Germline CDR1 is SGHTA and CDR2 is FQGNSA. The CDR3 region is CASSLGAGGSYEQYF. In nucleotides, the CDR3 is TGTGCCAGCAGCTTAGGAGCGGGAGGCTCCTACGAGCAGTACTTC.

The CDR3 DNA reads TGTGCCAGCAGTGAGCGGCGGGGGCCGTACGAGCAGTACTTC. Translating it yields CASSERRGPYEQYF. The rearrangement uses TRBV2 and TRBJ2-7; possible D gene TRBD2, 7 bases. The V end lost 3 bases, the J end lost 4 bases, and 13 bases lay between the germline ends. The CDR3 extends over 14 amino acids. Germline CDR1 is SNHLY and CDR2 is FYNNEI.

This clonotype came up many times. As DNA, the CDR3 is TGCAGCGTTGGGACCGGCGGGGAGCTGTTTTTT. It encodes CSVGTGGELFF. The chain links TRBV29-1 to TRBJ2-2, with unresolved D. This CDR3 contains 11 residues. Germline lookup yields CDR1 SQVTM and CDR2 ANQGSEA. Between the trimmed V and J ends, which lost 4 bases and 7 bases, there was a span of 7 bases.

This clonotype has ten or more counts. The rearrangement links TRBV14 to TRBJ1-1, with 7 bases identical to TRBD1. V lost 0 bases, J lost 0 bases, and 1 base stayed unmatched. There are 15 residues in the CDR3. Germline CDR1 is SGHDN and CDR2 is FVKESK. CDR3 amino acids: CASSQEGTVNTEAFF. In nucleotides, the CDR3 is TGTGCCAGCAGCCAAGAAGGGACAGTGAACACTGAAGCTTTCTTT.

This clonotype was seen at least ten times. The genes are TRBV7-2 and TRBJ1-4; D is ambiguous. Per germline, CDR1 SGHTA and CDR2 FQGNSA. The CDR3 loop spans 15 amino acids. V was shortened by 0 bases and J by 5 bases, with 10 bases between the two germline ends. The CDR3 loop is CASSLARAANEKLFF. The CDR3 nucleotides read TGTGCCAGCAGCTTAGCGCGGGCCGCAAATGAAAAACTGTTTTTT.

The chain carries TRBV2 and TRBJ2-1; TRBD1 aligns across 9 bases. Losses at the gene ends were 5 bases for V and 4 bases for J; bases not matched to a gene: 6. The CDR3 is 15 amino acids. Per germline, CDR1 SNHLY and CDR2 FYNNEI. The DNA for the CDR3 is TGTGCCAGCAGTCTGGACAGGGGACTATACAATGAGCAGTTCTTC. This encodes CASSLDRGLYNEQFF.

Ten or more counts support this clonotype. The genes are TRBV11-2 and TRBJ2-7; 8 bases map to TRBD2. The CDR3 is 15 amino acids. The germline V gene has CDR1 SGHAT and CDR2 FQNNGV. V trimming: 2 bases; J trimming: 3 bases; junction bases outside the gene matches: 6. CDR3 amino acids: CASSLQSGRGYEQYF. DNA of the CDR3: TGTGCCAGCAGCTTACAGAGCGGGAGAGGCTACGAGCAGTACTTC.

Sample share makes this clonotype medium-sized. This chain links TRBV9 with TRBJ2-3; D might be TRBD2 (6 bases). The CDR3 loop spans 16 amino acids. V lost 4 bases and J 6 bases, leaving 21 bases between the germline ends. CDR1 SGDLS and CDR2 YYNGEE come from the germline V gene. In DNA form, the CDR3 reads TGTGCCAGCAGCCCGTCGGGCGGAGGGAGTCACGATACGCAGTATTTT. Protein sequence: CASSPSGGGSHDTQYF.

The chain employs TRBV20-1 and TRBJ2-5; D might be TRBD2 (7 bases). Germline V gene data show CDR1 as DFQATT and CDR2 as SNEGSKA (reference sequence). With 6 bases removed from V and 4 bases from J, the gap between germline ends came to 18 bases. CDR3 length equals 14 residues. The CDR3: CSALGGLRRETQYF. For the CDR3, the DNA is TGCAGTGCCCTCGGGGGGCTCAGGAGAGAGACCCAGTACTTC.

This clonotype was seen ten or more times. The rearrangement joins TRBV7-9 to TRBJ2-3; possible D gene TRBD1, 5 bases. CDR1 is SEHNR, CDR2 FQNEAQ, per germline (reference sequence). The CDR3 has 16 amino acids. V lost 9 bases and J lost 2, with 21 bases in between. The CDR3 DNA sequence: TGTGCCAGTGCCCGCGCAGGGCAATCTCCCACAGATACGCAGTATTTT. It translates to CASARAGQSPTDTQYF.

This chain links TRBV7-3 with TRBJ2-7, with D unresolved. CDR3 length equals 15 residues. Trimming stripped 6 bases from V and 5 bases from J, with 20 bases between. CDR1 and CDR2 from the germline V gene are SGHTA and FQGTGA. CDR3 amino acids: CASSPLPWTSNEQYF. CDR3 bases: TGTGCCAGCAGTCCCCTACCCTGGACGTCCAACGAGCAGTACTTC.

This clonotype has at least ten counts. This chain connects TRBV18 to TRBJ2-5, with D possibly matching TRBD2 (7 bases). Trimming shortened V by 3 bases and J by 5 bases, and 16 bases separated the two germline ends. The CDR3 spans 15 residues. Germline V gene data show CDR1 as KGHSH and CDR2 as LQKENI. CDR3 protein: CASSPRLAQGETQYF. DNA for the CDR3: TGTGCCAGCTCACCCAGACTAGCCCAGGGGGAGACCCAGTACTTC.

This clonotype was seen many times. The rearrangement links TRBV15 to TRBJ2-7; possibly TRBD1 for D (6 bases). Trimming stripped 4 bases from V and 5 bases from J, with 15 bases between. The CDR3 contains 14 residues. Germline assignment: CDR1 LNHNV and CDR2 YYDKDF (reference sequence). CDR3 region: CATSTETGYDEQYF. CDR3 DNA: TGTGCCACCAGCACGGAAACAGGGTACGACGAGCAGTACTTC.

In its sample, this clonotype was seen a few times. The V call is TRBV20-1, the J call TRBJ2-1; 14 bases are shared with TRBD2. CDR3 length equals 15 residues. V trimming: 6 bases; J trimming: 9 bases; junction bases outside the gene matches: 10. Per the germline V gene, CDR1 is DFQATT and CDR2 is SNEGSKA (reference sequence). The CDR3 region has the DNA TGCAGTGCCAGGACTAGCGGGAGGAGGGCGGGTGAGCAGTTCTTC. Its translation is CSARTSGRRAGEQFF.

This clonotype was counted at least ten times. V and J are TRBV2 and TRBJ2-1; possibly TRBD2 for D (5 bases). Germline V gene sequence: CDR1 SNHLY, CDR2 FYNNEI. Trimming pared 3 bases from V and 0 bases from J, leaving 12 bases between. The CDR3 has 16 amino acids. CDR3 sequence reads: CASSESGRSSYNEQFF. CDR3 coding DNA: TGTGCCAGCAGTGAGAGCGGCCGGAGCTCCTACAATGAGCAGTTCTTC.

This clonotype was seen repeatedly, ten times or more. This sequence joins TRBV5-5 and TRBJ2-2, with D possibly being TRBD2 (6 bases). Germline CDR1 is SGHKS and CDR2 is YYEKEE (reference sequence). The length of the CDR3 is 17 residues. Trimming stripped 1 base from V and 0 bases from J, with 13 bases between. The chain's CDR3 is CASSLLGGSANTGELFF. The CDR3 nucleotides are TGTGCCAGCAGCTTGTTGGGGGGAAGCGCGAACACCGGGGAGCTGTTTTTT.

V and J are TRBV20-1 and TRBJ2-7; 8 bases agree with TRBD1. Trimming removed 1 base from V and 4 bases from J; junction bases left unmatched: 15. The germline V gene has CDR1 DFQATT and CDR2 SNEGSKA (reference sequence). The CDR3 has 17 amino acids. Written as DNA, the CDR3 is TGCAGTGCTAGAGGGATGACAGGGGTGGAGATAGGGTACGAGCAGTACTTC. Translating it yields CSARGMTGVEIGYEQYF.

The chain couples TRBV29-1 to TRBJ2-1; D may correspond to TRBD1 or TRBD2 (5 bases each). There are 15 residues in the CDR3. The germline V gene encodes CDR1 SQVTM and CDR2 ANQGSEA. V gave up 0 bases and J gave up 10 bases, with 19 bases separating them. The CDR3 DNA sequence: TGCAGCGTTGAAGATTCGGGGACCGCCGCCGGGGAGCAGTTCTTC. Amino acid sequence: CSVEDSGTAAGEQFF.